The 2 T cell receptor beta chains reported below all come from one sample, sequenced in a study of OX40 agonist ivuxolimab in advanced cancers. Sequenced by immunoSEQ multiplex PCR; TCRdb stores in-frame clones only, minus some. Of 55,000 to 70,000 clones in the sample, approximately 86% were seen once. The sample consisted of CD4+ or CD8+ T cells sorted from blood, taken in a trial of the OX40 agonist ivuxolimab. These TCRs come from an adult with an advanced solid tumor such as melanoma, head and neck, liver or kidney cancer.

V and J are TRBV2 and TRBJ1-2; TRBD1 aligns across 8 bases. V lost 2 bases, J lost 2 bases, and 4 bases stayed unmatched. CDR1 SNHLY and CDR2 FYNNEI come from the germline V gene. The CDR3 loop spans 15 amino acids. CDR3 DNA sequence: TGTGCCAGCAGTGAACAGGGGGCCCCCAACTATGGCTACACCTTC. It translates to CASSEQGAPNYGYTF.

The chain is built from TRBV7-9 and TRBJ2-2; 8 bases line up with TRBD1. V shed 6 bases, J shed 7 bases, and the junction held 10 bases outside the gene matches. Germline V gene data show CDR1 as SEHNR and CDR2 as FQNEAQ (reference sequence). This CDR3 is built from 15 residues. The CDR3 DNA follows: TGTGCCAGCAGGCATAGGACAGGGTTGATCGGGGAGCTGTTTTTT. This encodes CASRHRTGLIGELFF.